The 25 T cell receptor beta chains reported below all come from one sample, sequenced in a study of sequential checkpoint blockade in melanoma. Treatment specified: randomized to nivolumab then ipilimumab (arm A) or the reverse (arm B). The repertoire was sequenced with immunoSEQ multiplex PCR; TCRdb's copy has only in-frame clones and lacks some. The table lists 40,000 or so clones, 84% of them singletons. This sample comprised CD8+ T cells sorted from blood (inferred from file names), obtained from a patient given nivolumab and ipilimumab in sequence. All receptors derive from a human donor with melanoma.

The chain employs TRBV19 and TRBJ1-1; D is unresolved. Trimming shortened V by 2 bases and J by 1 base, and 11 bases separated the two germline ends. Germline V gene lookup returns CDR1 LNHDA and CDR2 SQIVND (reference sequence). This CDR3 region has 15 residues. The CDR3 protein is CASSITGNWNTEAFF. The CDR3 DNA sequence: TGTGCCAGTAGTATAACCGGGAATTGGAACACTGAAGCTTTCTTT.

The chain links TRBV4-2 to TRBJ2-7; possibly TRBD2 for D (6 bases). CDR1 and CDR2 (germline): LGHNA, YNFKEQ. The CDR3 contains 16 residues. The V end lost 0 bases, the J end lost 4 bases, and 16 bases lay between the germline ends. The CDR3 DNA reads TGTGCCAGCAGCCAAGATTTCAGGACTACCTATTACGAGCAGTACTTC. As protein: CASSQDFRTTYYEQYF.

This clone was seen a single time. This chain uses TRBV27 with TRBJ2-7; 10 nucleotides agree with TRBD2. Germline trimming cut 3 bases from V and 3 bases from J; bases unmatched to any gene: 5. There are 15 residues in the CDR3. CDR1 MNHEY and CDR2 SMNVEV come from the germline V gene (reference sequence). CDR3 DNA: TGTGCCAGCAGTTTGTGGCTAGCGGGAGACTACGAGCAGTACTTC. This sequence encodes CASSLWLAGDYEQYF.

The chain has TRBV27 and TRBJ2-7; TRBD2 aligns across 7 bases. J gave up 13 bases and V 2 bases, and 5 bases lay outside the gene matches. The germline V gene has CDR1 MNHEY and CDR2 SMNVEV (reference sequence). The CDR3 totals 11 residues. The CDR3 reads CASSLPGTIYF. The CDR3 region has the DNA TGTGCCAGCAGTTTACCCGGGACTATCTACTTC.

The rearrangement uses TRBV13 and TRBJ1-2; possible D gene TRBD1, 6 bases. Trimming removed 5 bases from V and 0 bases from J, with 10 bases in between. Germline CDR1 reads PRHDT; CDR2 reads FYEKMQ (reference sequence). The length of the CDR3 is 14 residues. Here the CDR3 DNA reads TGTGCCAGCAGCGCCAGGGGTTCTAACTATGGCTACACCTTC. Its protein is CASSARGSNYGYTF. The complete variable domain, with remaining parts taken from reference TRBV13 and TRBJ1-2, reads AAGVIQSPRHLIKEKRETATLKCYPIPRHDTVYWYQQGPGQDPQFLISFYEKMQSDKGSIPDRFSAQQFSDYHSELNMSSLELGDSALYFCASSARGSNYGYTFGSGTRLTVV.

This chain connects TRBV5-1 to TRBJ1-6, with 8 bases fitting TRBD1. The germline CDR1 and CDR2 sequences are SGHRS and YFSETQ. The CDR3 runs 16 residues. The trim removed 3 bases at V and 4 bases at J, leaving 6 bases unmatched. This CDR3 reads CASSSGQEEYNSPLHF. In DNA form, the CDR3 reads TGCGCCAGCAGCTCGGGACAGGAAGAGTATAATTCACCCCTCCACTTT.

The CDR3 sequence: CASSIEPGQGAHEQYF. Written as DNA, the CDR3 is TGTGCCAGCAGCATAGAGCCGGGACAGGGGGCCCACGAGCAGTACTTC. The chain combines TRBV5-6 with TRBJ2-7; TRBD1 aligns across 12 bases. V was pared by 4 bases and J by 5 bases, with 10 bases of the junction left unmatched. The CDR3 consists of 16 residues. The germline V gene has CDR1 SGHDT and CDR2 YYEEEE.

V and J are TRBV5-1 and TRBJ2-4, with TRBD2 identical over 8 bases. The J segment lost 8 bases and the V segment lost 3 bases, leaving 4 bases of the junction unmatched. Germline CDR1 reads SGHRS; CDR2 reads YFSETQ. The CDR3 contains 13 residues. The CDR3 sequence: CASSSFGGDIQYF. In DNA form, the CDR3 reads TGCGCCAGCAGCTCATTCGGGGGGGACATTCAGTACTTC.

The genes are TRBV14 and TRBJ2-1, with 9 nucleotides matching TRBD2. The CDR3 consists of 15 residues. Germline CDR1 SGHDN, CDR2 FVKESK. V was clipped by 8 bases and J by 6 bases; unmatched bases: 11. This chain's CDR3 is CASSERGVRINEQFF. In DNA form, the CDR3 reads TGTGCCAGCTCAGAGCGGGGGGTAAGAATCAATGAGCAGTTCTTC.

The chain links TRBV28 to TRBJ2-3; D is unresolved. The V and J ends lost 6 bases and 1 base respectively, with 8 bases between them. Germline CDR1 and CDR2: MDHEN and SYDVKM. This CDR3 has 13 amino acids. The CDR3 DNA sequence: TGTGCCAGCAGCCCCCGCGGCACAGATACGCAGTATTTT. Its translation: CASSPRGTDTQYF.

V usage is TRBV4-1 and J usage is TRBJ2-5, with TRBD2 identical over 8 bases. Germline loops: CDR1 MGHRA, CDR2 YSYEKL. The CDR3 runs to 13 residues. Trimming at V came to 5 bases and at J to 5 bases, leaving 4 bases not matched to a gene. The CDR3 loop reads CASSTGGGETQYF. The CDR3 DNA reads TGCGCCAGCAGCACGGGGGGGGGTGAGACCCAGTACTTC.

A single count supports this clone. The rearrangement links TRBV11-2 to TRBJ1-5, with TRBD1 matching 7 bases. V dropped 1 base and J dropped 0; count of bases not matched to a gene: 0. The CDR3 has 15 residues. The germline CDR1 and CDR2 sequences are SGHAT and FQNNGV. Here the CDR3 DNA reads TGTGCCAGCAGCTTAGGGACAGGTAGCAATCAGCCCCAGCATTTT. Translation gives CASSLGTGSNQPQHF. Full variable domain (rest looked up from reference TRBV11-2 and TRBJ1-5): EAGVAQSPRYKIIEKRQSVAFWCNPISGHATLYWYQQILGQGPKLLIQFQNNGVVDDSQLPKDRFSAERLKGVDSTLKIQPAKLEDSAVYLCASSLGTGSNQPQHFGDGTRLSIL.

The V call is TRBV6-1, the J call TRBJ2-1; D gene ambiguous. Germline-derived CDR1 and CDR2 are MNHNS and SASEGT. Trimming cost V 3 bases and J 6 bases, with 6 bases left between them. The CDR3 contains 12 residues. The CDR3 here is CASSDPGNEQFF. DNA for the CDR3: TGTGCCAGCAGTGATCCCGGCAATGAGCAGTTCTTC.

The V and J genes are TRBV5-1 and TRBJ2-7, with 8 nucleotides matching TRBD2. Germline-derived CDR1 and CDR2 are SGHRS and YFSETQ. The CDR3 runs to 15 residues. With 1 base clipped from V and 1 base from J, the junction kept 4 bases outside the gene matches. In DNA, the CDR3 is TGCGCCAGCAGCTTGATGAGCGGGAGTTCCTACGAGCAGTACTTC. Its protein product is CASSLMSGSSYEQYF.

The chain carries TRBV9 and TRBJ2-4, with 9 bases aligning to TRBD2. The junction had 7 bases not matched to a gene; V was cut back by 2 bases and J by 10 bases. The CDR3 consists of 14 residues. Germline CDR1 SGDLS, CDR2 YYNGEE. CDR3 amino acids: CASSVSSGSGIQYF. CDR3 DNA sequence: TGTGCCAGCAGCGTGAGTAGCGGGAGTGGTATTCAGTACTTC. The variable domain in full, completed from reference TRBV9 and TRBJ2-4, reads DSGVTQTPKHLITATGQRVTLRCSPRSGDLSVYWYQQSLDQGLQFLIQYYNGEERAKGNILERFSAQQFPDLHSELNLSSLELGDSALYFCASSVSSGSGIQYFGAGTRLSVL.

The chain recombines TRBV5-7 with TRBJ2-7, with a tentative D call TRBD1 (6 bases). TRBV5-7 is an ORF, with its function uncertain. V dropped 3 bases and J dropped 4 bases, with 11 bases sitting between them. CDR3 size: 13 residues. The CDR3 is CASSYGQQYEQYF. Written as DNA, the CDR3 is TGTGCCAGCAGCTACGGACAGCAATACGAGCAGTACTTC.

In this sample, this clone is medium-sized. The V and J genes are TRBV28 and TRBJ2-2; a possible D gene is TRBD2 (5 bases). V was cut by 2 bases and J by 2 bases, with 15 bases left in between. CDR1 and CDR2 from the germline V gene are MDHEN and SYDVKM. CDR3 length: 17 residues. In DNA, the CDR3 is TGTGCCAGCAGTTTAATCTATCCGGGGTCCAACACCGGGGAGCTGTTTTTT. It specifies CASSLIYPGSNTGELFF.

V gene TRBV13 combines with J gene TRBJ2-7; D is unclear. CDR1 is PRHDT, CDR2 FYEKMQ, per germline (reference sequence). There are 16 residues in the CDR3. Trimming took off 4 bases at V and 0 bases at J, with 16 bases between the two ends. CDR3 sequence: CASSSQEVAVSYEQYF. The CDR3 region has the DNA TGTGCCAGCAGCTCACAAGAGGTGGCAGTCTCCTACGAGCAGTACTTC.

This clone was seen once. V usage is TRBV5-1 and J usage is TRBJ2-3, with 8 bases aligning to TRBD2. The trim removed 4 bases at V and 2 bases at J, leaving 9 bases unmatched. Per germline, CDR1 SGHRS and CDR2 YFSETQ. The CDR3 loop spans 16 amino acids. The CDR3 loop is CASSQTGGDYTDTQYF. Here the CDR3 DNA reads TGCGCCAGCAGCCAAACCGGGGGGGACTACACAGATACGCAGTATTTT.

This clone occurred a few times. The V gene is TRBV4-1, the J gene TRBJ2-7; tentative D call: TRBD1 (6 bases). The ends were cut back, 0 bases at V and 2 bases at J, with 14 bases in the middle. Germline lookup yields CDR1 MGHRA and CDR2 YSYEKL. The CDR3 totals 16 residues. CDR3 DNA sequence: TGCGCCAGCAGCCAAGATCAGGCCGAGGGGGCCTACGAGCAGTACTTC. Residues: CASSQDQAEGAYEQYF.

The CDR3 reads CASSWDRGSYEQYF. The CDR3, as DNA: TGCGCCAGCAGCTGGGACAGGGGTTCCTACGAGCAGTACTTC. The chain recombines TRBV4-1 with TRBJ2-7; 10 bases are shared with TRBD1. Germline values: CDR1 MGHRA, CDR2 YSYEKL. V lost 5 bases, J lost 1 base, and 2 bases stayed unmatched. This CDR3 spans 14 amino acids.

V is TRBV5-1 and J is TRBJ2-7; 8 bases align to TRBD1. CDR3 length: 14 amino acids. Germline CDR1 reads SGHRS; CDR2 reads YFSETQ. With V trimmed by 4 bases and J by 0 bases, 3 bases remained unmatched. CDR3 coding DNA: TGCGCCAGCAGCACGACAGGGGACTCCTACGAGCAGTACTTC. This encodes CASSTTGDSYEQYF.

The J gene is TRBJ2-3, the V gene TRBV4-1; D gene uncertain. Looked up from germline, CDR1 is MGHRA and CDR2 is YSYEKL. The V gene lost 1 base and the J gene lost 3 bases, with 14 bases spanning the gap. The CDR3 has 16 residues. The CDR3 sequence: CASSQVRSRATDTQYF. The CDR3 nucleotides are TGCGCCAGCAGCCAAGTGCGGAGTCGTGCGACAGATACGCAGTATTTT.

The chain recombines TRBV5-1 with TRBJ2-3; 10 positions agree with TRBD1. CDR3 length: 14 residues. Germline V lookup: CDR1 SGHRS, CDR2 YFSETQ. V lost 4 bases, J lost 5 bases, and 4 bases stayed unmatched. CDR3 DNA sequence: TGCGCCAGCAGCCTGGGACAGGGGTTAGATACGCAGTATTTT. As protein: CASSLGQGLDTQYF.

This clone has a single count. The rearrangement joins TRBV10-2 to TRBJ1-5; D perhaps matches TRBD1 (5 bases). Germline V lookup: CDR1 WSHSY, CDR2 SAAADI. Trimming cost V 0 bases and J 7 bases, with 19 bases left between them. This CDR3 has 17 amino acids. CDR3 DNA sequence: TGCGCCAGCAGTGAGTCGGTGTCGGGGGTAAGGTACCAGCCCCAGCATTTT. Encoded protein: CASSESVSGVRYQPQHF.